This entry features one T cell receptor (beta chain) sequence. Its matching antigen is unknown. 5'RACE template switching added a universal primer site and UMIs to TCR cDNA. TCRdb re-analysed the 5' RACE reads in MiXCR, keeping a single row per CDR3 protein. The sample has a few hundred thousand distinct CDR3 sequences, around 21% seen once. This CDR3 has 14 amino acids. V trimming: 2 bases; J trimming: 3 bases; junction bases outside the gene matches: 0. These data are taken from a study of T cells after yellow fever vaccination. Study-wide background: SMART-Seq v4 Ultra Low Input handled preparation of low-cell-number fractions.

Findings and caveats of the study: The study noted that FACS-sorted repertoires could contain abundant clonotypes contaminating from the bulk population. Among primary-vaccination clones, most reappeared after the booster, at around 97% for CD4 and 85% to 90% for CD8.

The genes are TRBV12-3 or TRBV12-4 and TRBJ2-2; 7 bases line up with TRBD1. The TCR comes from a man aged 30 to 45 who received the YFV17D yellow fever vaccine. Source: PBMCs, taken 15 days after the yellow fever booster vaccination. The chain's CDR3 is CASSLQGDTGELFF. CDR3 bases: TGTGCCAGCAGTTTACAGGGGGACACCGGGGAGCTGTTTTTT.